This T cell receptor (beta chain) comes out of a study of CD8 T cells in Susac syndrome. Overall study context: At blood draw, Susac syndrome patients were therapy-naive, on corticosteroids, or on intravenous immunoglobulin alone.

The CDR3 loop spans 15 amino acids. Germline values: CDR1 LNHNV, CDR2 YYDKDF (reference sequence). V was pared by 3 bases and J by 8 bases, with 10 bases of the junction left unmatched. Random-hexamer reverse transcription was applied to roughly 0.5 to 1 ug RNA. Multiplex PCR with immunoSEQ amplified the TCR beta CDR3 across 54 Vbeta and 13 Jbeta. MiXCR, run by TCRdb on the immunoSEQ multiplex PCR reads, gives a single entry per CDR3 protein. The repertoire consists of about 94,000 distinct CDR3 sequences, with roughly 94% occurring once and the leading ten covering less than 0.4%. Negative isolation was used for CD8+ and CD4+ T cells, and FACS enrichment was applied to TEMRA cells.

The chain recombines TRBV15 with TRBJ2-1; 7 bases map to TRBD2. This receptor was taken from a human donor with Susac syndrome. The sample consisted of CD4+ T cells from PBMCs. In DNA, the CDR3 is TGTGCCACCAGCAGTGGGCGGGGGAAAGAATATGAGCAGTTCTTC. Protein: CATSSGRGKEYEQFF.